These 7 T cell receptor beta chains were sequenced from one sample in a study of human T cells and chemical hapten exposure (dated by TCRdb to the early 2020s). This sample's time point label indicates: patch test 1, 2 weeks after DPC sensitization. The meaning of the sample's treatment or condition label: therapeutic diphenylcyclopropenone sensitization with weekly scalp DPC. The library relied on RACE. TCRdb lists the instrument as NextSeq 500. TCRdb handled the public reads itself, with Q25 trimming in fastp and clone calling in MiXCR, and kept productive beta chains. Every entry covers one CDR3 protein and lists the most common genes and DNA from its rows. This sample has some 200,000 distinct CDR3 sequences in its table, and 20% to 25% of those were observed once. Together, the top ten hold about 6.7% of the sample. The sequencing here drew on whole blood, taken in connection with sensitization to the hapten diphenylcyclopropenone (DPC). The receptors derive from a woman between 50 and 59 years old with alopecia areata. Some clones in this sample may be carry-over from other donors' samples.

A few counts support this clonotype. The chain has TRBV14 and TRBJ2-3, with a possible D match to TRBD2 (5 bases). The CDR3 is 14 amino acids. Trimming removed 4 bases from V and 0 bases from J, with 8 bases in between. Germline V gives CDR1 SGHDN, CDR2 FVKESK. CDR3: CASSLRTSTDTQYF. The CDR3 nucleotides are TGTGCCAGCAGCCTTAGGACTAGCACAGATACGCAGTATTTT.

This clonotype was recorded a few times. This chain joins TRBV5-1 and TRBJ1-1, with 7 positions matching TRBD1. V was clipped by 4 bases and J by 0 bases; unmatched bases: 6. The CDR3 consists of 15 residues. Germline lookup yields CDR1 SGHRS and CDR2 YFSETQ. CDR3 in DNA: TGCGCCAGCAGCAAGGGACAGATTATGAACACTGAAGCTTTCTTT. Amino acid sequence: CASSKGQIMNTEAFF.

The V call is TRBV12-3 or TRBV12-4, the J call TRBJ1-2; D ambiguous. The V gene lost 3 bases and the J gene lost 1 base, with 9 bases spanning the gap. CDR3 length: 14 amino acids. CDR3: CASSFDPNNYGYTF. For the CDR3, the DNA is TGTGCCAGCAGTTTTGACCCTAATAACTATGGCTACACCTTC.

The rearrangement links TRBV11-3 to TRBJ2-1, with TRBD2 matching over 10 bases. Germline lookup yields CDR1 SGHNT and CDR2 YENEEA. This CDR3 is 16 amino acids long. V trimming: 5 bases; J trimming: 4 bases; junction bases outside the gene matches: 8. CDR3 in amino acids: CASSPSGSLGYNEQFF. CDR3 bases: TGTGCCAGCAGCCCTAGCGGGAGCTTGGGGTACAATGAGCAGTTCTTC. Complete variable domain (other parts from reference TRBV11-3 and TRBJ2-1): EAGVVQSPRYKIIEKKQPVAFWCNPISGHNTLYWYLQNLGQGPELLIRYENEEAVDDSQLPKDRFSAERLKGVDSTLKIQPAELGDSAVYLCASSPSGSLGYNEQFFGPGTRLTVL.

The J gene is TRBJ2-3, the V gene TRBV4-2; possible D gene TRBD2, 6 bases. Per the germline V gene, CDR1 is LGHNA and CDR2 is YNFKEQ. This CDR3 comprises 16 residues. The ends were cut back, 0 bases at V and 3 bases at J, with 13 bases in the middle. The CDR3 protein is CASSQEASAITDTQYF. The CDR3 DNA reads TGTGCCAGCAGCCAAGAGGCTAGCGCCATTACAGATACGCAGTATTTT.

The chain has TRBV3-1 and TRBJ1-3; D gene ambiguous. Trimming removed 1 base at V and 6 bases at J, with 7 bases between. CDR3 length equals 13 residues. Germline V gene lookup returns CDR1 LGHDT and CDR2 YNNKEL (reference sequence). The CDR3 DNA follows: TGTGCCAGCAGCCAAGTGTCATTAAACACCATATATTTT. Translated: CASSQVSLNTIYF.

Many counts were recorded for this clonotype. The genes are TRBV9 and TRBJ2-3; the D is unclear. Germline lookup yields CDR1 SGDLS and CDR2 YYNGEE. V dropped 0 bases and J dropped 5 bases, with 10 bases sitting between them. The CDR3 length is 14 residues. CDR3 residues: CASSVGLIGDTQYF. In DNA form, the CDR3 reads TGTGCCAGCAGCGTAGGTTTAATTGGAGATACGCAGTATTTT.